This passage covers 30 T cell receptor beta chains from one sample sequenced in a study of CDR3 diversity in severe acne. A single record per CDR3 protein comes from TCRdb applying MiXCR to the PCR reads. The sample carries under 100,000 distinct CDR3 sequences, about 50% recorded once. The sample comprised blood. The origin of the receptors is a male donor in good health, serving as a control.

Ten or more counts support this clonotype. The J gene is TRBJ2-7, the V gene TRBV7-9, with D uncertain. Germline V gene data show CDR1 as SEHNR and CDR2 as FQNEAQ (reference sequence). The CDR3 sequence is 11 residues long. V lost 3 bases and J 6 bases, leaving 6 bases between the germline ends. The CDR3 nucleotides read TGTGCCAGCAGCTTCCTTGGCGAGCAGTACTTC. Translation gives CASSFLGEQYF.

This clonotype was detected ten times or more. The genes are TRBV11-2 and TRBJ2-5, with D unclear. The CDR3 consists of 12 residues. Germline V gene data show CDR1 as SGHAT and CDR2 as FQNNGV. With 1 base removed from V and 5 bases from J, the gap between germline ends came to 5 bases. The CDR3 spells CASSLGTETQYF. The CDR3 DNA sequence: TGTGCCAGCAGCTTAGGTACGGAGACCCAGTACTTC. Together with reference TRBV11-2 and TRBJ2-5, the CDR3 gives the full variable domain: EAGVAQSPRYKIIEKRQSVAFWCNPISGHATLYWYQQILGQGPKLLIQFQNNGVVDDSQLPKDRFSAERLKGVDSTLKIQPAKLEDSAVYLCASSLGTETQYFGPGTRLLVL.

This clonotype appeared a few times. This chain joins TRBV5-5 and TRBJ1-1, with 8 nucleotides matching TRBD1. Germline V gene data show CDR1 as SGHKS and CDR2 as YYEKEE (reference sequence). The V and J ends lost 6 bases and 6 bases, in that order; junction bases with no gene match: 7. The CDR3 loop spans 13 amino acids. The CDR3 region is CASIEQGVPEAFF. The DNA for the CDR3 is TGTGCCAGCATCGAACAGGGGGTCCCTGAAGCTTTCTTT.

This clonotype was seen only a few times. One base away lies a much larger clone, so this may be a sequencing read error. This sequence joins TRBV7-3 and TRBJ1-3; D unresolved. V lost 1 base, J lost 3 bases, and 1 base lay in between. The CDR3 is 12 amino acids. Germline V gene lookup returns CDR1 SGHTA and CDR2 FQGTGA. DNA for the CDR3: TGTGCCAGCAGCTTAAATGGAAACACCATATATTTT. Its translation is CASSLNGNTIYF.

This clonotype was seen a few times. This chain connects TRBV6-6 to TRBJ2-5; D tentatively reads TRBD1 or TRBD2 (5 bases each). Germline CDR1 is MNHNY and CDR2 is SVGAGI (reference sequence). The V gene lost 6 bases and the J gene lost 4 bases, with 12 bases spanning the gap. This CDR3 is built from 13 residues. The CDR3, as DNA: TGTGCCAGCAGCCCCCCAGGGAGAGAGACCCAGTACTTC. Translated, it gives CASSPPGRETQYF.

The chain recombines TRBV20-1 with TRBJ2-1, with 9 bases that match TRBD2. The CDR3 length is 16 residues. Germline CDR1 DFQATT, CDR2 SNEGSKA (reference sequence). The CDR3 coding sequence is TGCAGCGCCTATACCGGGACTAGCTTAAGTGTCAATGAGCAGTTCTTC. As protein: CSAYTGTSLSVNEQFF.

The chain links TRBV7-8 to TRBJ2-7, with TRBD1 matching 7 bases. Germline lookup yields CDR1 SGHVS and CDR2 FQNEAQ. This CDR3 region has 15 residues. J gave up 4 bases and V 1 base, and 7 bases lay outside the gene matches. The CDR3 loop is CASSLGSGTEYEQYF. The DNA for the CDR3 is TGTGCCAGCAGCTTAGGGTCCGGGACAGAATACGAGCAGTACTTC.

Concerning this clonotype: Being one base from a much bigger clone, this may be a read error. V and J are TRBV14 and TRBJ2-3; D remains unclear. The V and J ends lost 4 bases and 8 bases respectively, with 13 bases between them. The CDR3 length is 13 residues. Germline V gene data show CDR1 as SGHDN and CDR2 as FVKESK. In DNA form, the CDR3 reads TGTGCCAGCAGCCGAGATAGCTTAGCTACGCAGTATTTT. Amino acid sequence: CASSRDSLATQYF.

This clonotype was observed many times. The chain is built from TRBV7-9 and TRBJ1-1; a possible D gene is TRBD1 (6 bases). Trimming pared 5 bases from V and 3 bases from J, leaving 10 bases between. The CDR3 covers 13 residues. Germline values: CDR1 SEHNR, CDR2 FQNEAQ (reference sequence). The CDR3 DNA reads as TGTGCCAGCAGCGTAGGGGGAGACACTGAAGCTTTCTTT. Its translation is CASSVGGDTEAFF.

This chain joins TRBV29-1 and TRBJ1-1; 10 bases agree with TRBD1. The CDR3 spans 14 residues. Germline V gene sequence: CDR1 SQVTM, CDR2 ANQGSEA. J gave up 0 bases and V 7 bases, and 5 bases lay outside the gene matches. In nucleotides, the CDR3 is TGCAGCGGGGGACAGGGGTCCCTGAACACTGAAGCTTTCTTT. Translated, it gives CSGGQGSLNTEAFF.

A remark on this clonotype: This may arise from a read error, as a much more abundant clone is one base away. The chain carries TRBV6-5 and TRBJ2-3, with 8 bases lining up with TRBD1. Unmatched junction bases numbered 12, after V lost 0 bases and J lost 4 bases. This CDR3 has 18 residues. CDR1 and CDR2 from the germline V gene are MNHEY and SVGAGI. This chain's CDR3 is CASSYSHGQGSPADTQYF. CDR3 sequence (DNA): TGTGCCAGCAGTTACTCGCACGGACAGGGCTCTCCCGCAGATACGCAGTATTTT.

V gene TRBV6-5 combines with J gene TRBJ1-1, with 9 bases aligning to TRBD1. V trimming: 6 bases; J trimming: 3 bases; junction bases outside the gene matches: 8. Germline loops: CDR1 MNHEY, CDR2 SVGAGI. This CDR3 region has 15 residues. This CDR3 is CASRTGQGMDTEAFF. The CDR3 nucleotides read TGTGCCAGCAGAACCGGACAGGGGATGGACACTGAAGCTTTCTTT.

This chain links TRBV7-2 with TRBJ2-7; TRBD2 matches at 8 bases. CDR3 length: 11 residues. V shed 1 base and J 11 bases; nucleotides not matched to a gene: 1. Germline CDR1 is SGHTA and CDR2 is FQGNSA. Written as DNA, the CDR3 is TGTGCCAGCAGCTTAGTACTAGCGGAGTACTTC. This encodes CASSLVLAEYF.

The chain carries TRBV7-9 and TRBJ1-5, with D possibly TRBD1 on 5 matching bases. The CDR3 extends over 16 amino acids. Germline V gives CDR1 SEHNR, CDR2 FQNEAQ (reference sequence). V was pared by 1 base and J by 6 bases, with 16 bases between. As DNA, the CDR3 is TGTGCCAGCAGCTTAGGGCATGGGGGATCTACTCAGCCCCAGCATTTT. Translating gives CASSLGHGGSTQPQHF.

J is TRBJ1-5 and V is TRBV25-1, with D perhaps matching TRBD1 (5 bases). V was trimmed by 6 bases and J by 4 bases, leaving 13 bases between them. Germline CDR1 MGHDK, CDR2 SYGVNS. This CDR3 is 14 amino acids long. In nucleotides, the CDR3 is TGTGCCAGCAGCCCCGGGGGGGGAAATCAGCCCCAGCATTTT. Amino acid sequence: CASSPGGGNQPQHF.

The rearrangement joins TRBV6-2 or TRBV6-3 to TRBJ2-7; a possible D gene is TRBD2 (5 bases). V was trimmed by 11 bases and J by 0 bases, leaving 23 bases between them. Germline V gene lookup returns CDR1 MNHEY and CDR2 SVGEGT. This CDR3 is 16 amino acids long. The CDR3 spells CACGRSGGSSSYEQYF. CDR3 coding DNA: TGTGCCTGCGGCCGTTCGGGCGGGTCTAGCTCCTACGAGCAGTACTTC.

The chain employs TRBV11-2 and TRBJ2-7, with TRBD2 matching 8 bases. This CDR3 is 15 amino acids long. J was trimmed by 5 bases and V by 5 bases; bases with no gene match: 11. Germline V gene lookup returns CDR1 SGHAT and CDR2 FQNNGV. The CDR3 reads CASSGGASGLHEQYF. The DNA of the CDR3 is TGTGCCAGCAGCGGGGGGGCTAGCGGGTTGCACGAGCAGTACTTC.

Only a few counts were recorded for this clonotype. The chain joins TRBV7-9 to TRBJ1-1; possibly TRBD1 for D (5 bases). Germline lookup yields CDR1 SEHNR and CDR2 FQNEAQ (reference sequence). V gave up 5 bases and J gave up 0 bases, with 13 bases separating them. This CDR3 has 15 amino acids. The CDR3 region has the DNA TGTGCCAGCAGCACCGGACACCAGGTGAACACTGAAGCTTTCTTT. Its protein is CASSTGHQVNTEAFF. Full variable domain (rest looked up from reference TRBV7-9 and TRBJ1-1): DTGVSQNPRHKITKRGQNVTFRCDPISEHNRLYWYRQTLGQGPEFLTYFQNEAQLEKSRLLSDRFSAERPKGSFSTLEIQRTEQGDSAMYLCASSTGHQVNTEAFFGQGTRLTVV.

This sequence joins TRBV5-6 and TRBJ1-1, with unresolved D. The germline gives CDR1 SGHDT, CDR2 YYEEEE. With 8 bases removed from V and 2 bases from J, the gap between germline ends came to 22 bases. This CDR3 contains 16 residues. The CDR3 protein is CASTMRRAALNTEAFF. The CDR3 DNA is TGTGCCAGTACCATGCGGAGGGCAGCACTCAACACTGAAGCTTTCTTT. Complete variable domain (other parts from reference TRBV5-6 and TRBJ1-1): DAGVTQSPTHLIKTRGQQVTLRCSPKSGHDTVSWYQQALGQGPQFIFQYYEEEERQRGNFPDRFSGHQFPNYSSELNVNALLLGDSALYLCASTMRRAALNTEAFFGQGTRLTVV.

The rearrangement links TRBV29-1 to TRBJ2-7; 9 nucleotides align to TRBD1. V lost 7 bases and J lost 5; bases outside the gene matches: 6. Germline loops: CDR1 SQVTM, CDR2 ANQGSEA. The CDR3 is 12 amino acids. CDR3 in amino acids: CSGTGAPHEQYF. The CDR3, as DNA: TGCAGCGGGACAGGGGCCCCCCACGAGCAGTACTTC.

There are a few counts of this clonotype. The chain couples TRBV12-3 or TRBV12-4 to TRBJ1-1; D is uncertain. This CDR3 contains 15 residues. Trimming cost V 1 base and J 0 bases, with 9 bases left between them. CDR3 loop: CASSLDFHMNTEAFF. Here the CDR3 DNA reads TGTGCCAGCAGTTTAGACTTTCACATGAACACTGAAGCTTTCTTT.

This clonotype showed up many times. The chain is built from TRBV4-1 and TRBJ2-7, with 9 bases fitting TRBD1. V dropped 4 bases and J dropped 4; count of bases not matched to a gene: 8. Germline CDR1 is MGHRA and CDR2 is YSYEKL. There are 15 residues in the CDR3. For the CDR3, the DNA is TGCGCCAGCAGCCTCTCGGACAGGGGTAGGTACGAGCAGTACTTC. This translates into CASSLSDRGRYEQYF.

Many counts were recorded for this clonotype. This chain links TRBV20-1 with TRBJ1-5; no clear D. CDR3 length equals 13 residues. Germline CDR1 is DFQATT and CDR2 is SNEGSKA (reference sequence). V dropped 3 bases and J dropped 0 bases, with 6 bases sitting between them. The CDR3, as DNA: TGCAGTGCTAGGACGTATAGCAATCAGCCCCAGCATTTT. Residues: CSARTYSNQPQHF.

This clonotype was seen only a few times. The CDR3 region is CASSNGEQYF. As DNA, the CDR3 is TGTGCCAGCAGCAATGGGGAGCAGTACTTC. V is TRBV6-5 and J is TRBJ2-7; D remains ambiguous. This CDR3 has 10 amino acids. The germline V and J ends were trimmed by 6 bases and 7 bases, with 7 bases remaining between them. Germline CDR1 is MNHEY and CDR2 is SVGAGI.

A note on this clonotype: Germline and junction disagree at one end, which may indicate a read error. CDR3 sequence: CASSTGTGAPTFF. CDR3 nucleotides: TGTGCCAGTAGCACCGGGACAGGGGCCCCCACATTCTTC. The chain employs TRBV19 and TRBJ2-7, with 10 bases identical to TRBD1. The CDR3 contains 13 residues. Germline V gene data show CDR1 as LNHDA and CDR2 as SQIVND (reference sequence).

V is TRBV11-2 and J is TRBJ2-7; 7 positions agree with TRBD2. The CDR3 is made up of 15 amino acids. V lost 5 bases and J lost 6; bases outside the gene matches: 13. Germline-derived CDR1 and CDR2 are SGHAT and FQNNGV. The CDR3 sequence: CASSMVSLAVGEQYF. CDR3 nucleotides: TGTGCCAGCAGCATGGTTAGCCTAGCGGTCGGCGAGCAGTACTTC.

V and J are TRBV5-4 and TRBJ2-2, with no clear D. Deletions cut 2 bases from V and 7 bases from J, with 9 bases between. This CDR3 has 13 residues. The germline CDR1 and CDR2 sequences are SGHNT and YYREEE (reference sequence). CDR3 DNA sequence: TGTGCCAGCAGCTTTGGCGAAGGCGGGGAGCTGTTTTTT. Its protein product is CASSFGEGGELFF.

This clonotype was detected a few times. V and J are TRBV7-9 and TRBJ1-1; no clear D gene. The CDR3 runs to 14 residues. The V gene lost 0 bases and the J gene lost 4 bases, with 9 bases spanning the gap. Germline V gives CDR1 SEHNR, CDR2 FQNEAQ (reference sequence). CDR3 nucleotide sequence: TGTGCCAGCAGCTTAGCCGGGTTGGGCACTGAAGCTTTCTTT. Protein product: CASSLAGLGTEAFF.

This chain joins TRBV7-6 and TRBJ1-4; D unresolved. V lost 1 base and J 10 bases, leaving 7 bases between the germline ends. The CDR3 consists of 12 residues. CDR1 is SGHVS and CDR2 is FNYEAQ in the germline V gene. CDR3 nucleotides: TGTGCCAGCAGCTTAGTCGAGGGAAAACTGTTTTTT. It encodes CASSLVEGKLFF.

Sample share makes this clonotype medium-sized (0.01 to 0.1%). V and J are TRBV2 and TRBJ2-7; D remains unclear. The V gene lost 2 bases and the J gene lost 1 base, with 9 bases spanning the gap. Germline V gene lookup returns CDR1 SNHLY and CDR2 FYNNEI. This CDR3 comprises 14 residues. This chain's CDR3 is CASSEQAISYEQYF. CDR3 coding DNA: TGTGCCAGCAGTGAACAGGCAATTTCCTACGAGCAGTACTTC.